The 2 T cell receptor beta chains reported below all come from one sample, sequenced in a study of blood T cells in healthy people across ages. Sample-barcoded 5' priming and a J-beta primer mix drove a second PCR of roughly 6 to 12 cycles. TCRdb called the 5' RACE reads again in MiXCR, with one record for every CDR3 protein. Of hundreds of thousands of distinct CDR3 sequences in the sample, 25% to 30% were seen once. Sequenced material: blood. The receptors come from a woman older than 75 in good health.

The chain recombines TRBV28 with TRBJ2-1; D might be TRBD2 (6 bases). This CDR3 is 16 amino acids long. Per the germline V gene, CDR1 is MDHEN and CDR2 is SYDVKM. The V and J ends lost 3 bases and 0 bases respectively, with 12 bases between them. The CDR3 sequence: CASSFLSGGSYNEQFF. The CDR3 region has the DNA TGTGCCAGCAGTTTTTTATCCGGGGGCTCCTACAATGAGCAGTTCTTC.

Notes on this clonotype: Being one base from a much bigger clone, this may be a read error. DNA for the CDR3: TGTGCCAGCAGCTCAACAGGGGGCATAAGGAATGAGCAGTTCTTC. Its protein product is CASSSTGGIRNEQFF. The chain is built from TRBV12-3 or TRBV12-4 and TRBJ2-1; TRBD1 agrees at 9 bases. The V gene end was trimmed by 6 bases and the J gene end by 7 bases; junction bases not matched to a gene: 10. The CDR3 extends over 15 amino acids.